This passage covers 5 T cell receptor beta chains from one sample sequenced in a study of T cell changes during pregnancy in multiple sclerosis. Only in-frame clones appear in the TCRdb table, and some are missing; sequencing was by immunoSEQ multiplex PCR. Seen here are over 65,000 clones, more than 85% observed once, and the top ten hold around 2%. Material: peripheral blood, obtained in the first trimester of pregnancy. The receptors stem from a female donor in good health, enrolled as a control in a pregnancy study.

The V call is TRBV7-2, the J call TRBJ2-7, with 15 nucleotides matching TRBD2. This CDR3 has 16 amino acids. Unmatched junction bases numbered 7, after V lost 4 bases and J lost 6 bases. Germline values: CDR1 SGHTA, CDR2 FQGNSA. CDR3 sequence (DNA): TGTGCCAGCAGCTACGGACTAGCGGGGGGGTCTCGCGAGCAGTACTTC. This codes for CASSYGLAGGSREQYF.

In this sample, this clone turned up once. The CDR3 loop reads CASRPLESGGYTF. The CDR3, as DNA: TGTGCCAGCAGACCCCTAGAATCCGGAGGCTACACCTTC. This chain connects TRBV27 to TRBJ1-2; D is undetermined. The CDR3 covers 13 residues. The germline V and J ends were trimmed by 6 bases and 8 bases, with 16 bases remaining between them. Looked up from germline, CDR1 is MNHEY and CDR2 is SMNVEV (reference sequence).

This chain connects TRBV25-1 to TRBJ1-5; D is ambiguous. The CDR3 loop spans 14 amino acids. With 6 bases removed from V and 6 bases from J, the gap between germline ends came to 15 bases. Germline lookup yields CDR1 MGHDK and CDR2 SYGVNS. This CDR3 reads CASRAGGVSQPQHF. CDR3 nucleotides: TGTGCCAGCAGAGCGGGCGGGGTGAGTCAGCCCCAGCATTTT.

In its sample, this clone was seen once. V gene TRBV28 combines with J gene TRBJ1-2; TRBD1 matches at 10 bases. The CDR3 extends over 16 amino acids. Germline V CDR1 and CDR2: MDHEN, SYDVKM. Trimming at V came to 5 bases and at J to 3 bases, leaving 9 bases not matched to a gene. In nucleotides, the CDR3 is TGTGCCAGCAGTCAAGCCGGGACAGGGGTGTACTATGGCTACACCTTC. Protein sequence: CASSQAGTGVYYGYTF.

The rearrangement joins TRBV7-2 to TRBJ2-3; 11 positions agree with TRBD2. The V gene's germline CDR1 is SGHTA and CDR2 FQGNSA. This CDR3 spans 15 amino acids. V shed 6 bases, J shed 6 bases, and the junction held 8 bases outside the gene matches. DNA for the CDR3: TGTGCCAGCAGTTTTAGCGGGGGGGAGTCGGATACGCAGTATTTT. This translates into CASSFSGGESDTQYF.